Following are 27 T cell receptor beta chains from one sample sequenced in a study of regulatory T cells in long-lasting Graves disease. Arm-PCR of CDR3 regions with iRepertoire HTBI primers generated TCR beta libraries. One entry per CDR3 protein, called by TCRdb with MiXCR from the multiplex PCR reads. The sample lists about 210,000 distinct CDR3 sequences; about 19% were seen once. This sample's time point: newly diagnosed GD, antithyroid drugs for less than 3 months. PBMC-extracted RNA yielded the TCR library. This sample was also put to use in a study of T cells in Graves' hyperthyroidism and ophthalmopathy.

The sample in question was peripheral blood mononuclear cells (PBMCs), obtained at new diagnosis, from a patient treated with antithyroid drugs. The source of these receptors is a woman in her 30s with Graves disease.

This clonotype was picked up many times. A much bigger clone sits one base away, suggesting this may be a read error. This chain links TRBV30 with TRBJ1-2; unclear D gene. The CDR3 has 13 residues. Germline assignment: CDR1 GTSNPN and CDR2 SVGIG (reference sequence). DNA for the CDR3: TGTGCCTGGAGTGTTACGGCCTCCTATGGCTGCACCTTC. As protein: CAWSVTASYGCTF.

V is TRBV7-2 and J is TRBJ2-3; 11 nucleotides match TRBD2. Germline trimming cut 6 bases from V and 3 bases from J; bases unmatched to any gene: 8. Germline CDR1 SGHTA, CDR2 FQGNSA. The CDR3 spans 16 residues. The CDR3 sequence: CASRVSGGAGTDTQYF. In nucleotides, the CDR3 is TGTGCCAGCAGGGTTAGCGGGGGGGCGGGAACAGATACGCAGTATTTT.

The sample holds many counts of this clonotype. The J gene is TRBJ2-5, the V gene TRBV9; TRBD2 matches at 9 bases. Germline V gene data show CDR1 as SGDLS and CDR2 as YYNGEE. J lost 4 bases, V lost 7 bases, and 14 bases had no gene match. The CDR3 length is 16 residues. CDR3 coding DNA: TGTGCCAGCGCCCGCGGGGAAAGTAGCGGGGGAGAGACCCAGTACTTC. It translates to CASARGESSGGETQYF.

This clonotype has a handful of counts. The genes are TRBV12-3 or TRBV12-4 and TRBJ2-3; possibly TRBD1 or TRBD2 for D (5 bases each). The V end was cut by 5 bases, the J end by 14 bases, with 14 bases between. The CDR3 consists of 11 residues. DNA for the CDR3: TGTGCCAGCAGTGCGTCGGGGCTACCGTATTTT. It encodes CASSASGLPYF.

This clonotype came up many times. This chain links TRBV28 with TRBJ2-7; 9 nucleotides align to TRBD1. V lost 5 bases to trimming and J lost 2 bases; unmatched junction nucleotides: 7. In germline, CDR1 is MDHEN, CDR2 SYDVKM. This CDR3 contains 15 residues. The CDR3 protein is CASSPTGTGTYEQYF. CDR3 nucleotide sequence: TGTGCCAGCAGTCCGACCGGGACAGGGACCTACGAGCAGTACTTC.

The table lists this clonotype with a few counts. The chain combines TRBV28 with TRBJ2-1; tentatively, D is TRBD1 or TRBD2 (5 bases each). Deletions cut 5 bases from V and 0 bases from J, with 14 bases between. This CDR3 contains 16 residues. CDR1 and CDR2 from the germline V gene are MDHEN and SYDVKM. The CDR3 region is CASSPTGQGSYNEQFF. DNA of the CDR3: TGTGCCAGCAGTCCCACGGGGCAGGGCTCCTACAATGAGCAGTTCTTC.

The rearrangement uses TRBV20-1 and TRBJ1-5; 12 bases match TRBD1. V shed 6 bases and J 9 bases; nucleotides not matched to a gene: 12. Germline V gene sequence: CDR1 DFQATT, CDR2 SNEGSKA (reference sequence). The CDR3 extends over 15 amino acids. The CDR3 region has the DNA TGCAGTGCGGGAGGGACAGGGGGCCGGAGAGCGCCCCAGCATTTT. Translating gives CSAGGTGGRRAPQHF.

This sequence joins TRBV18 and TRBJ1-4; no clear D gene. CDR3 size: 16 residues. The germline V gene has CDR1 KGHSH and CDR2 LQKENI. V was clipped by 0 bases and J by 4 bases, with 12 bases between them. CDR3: CASSPPNGLDNEKLFF. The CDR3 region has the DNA TGTGCCAGCTCACCACCGAACGGGCTGGATAATGAAAAACTGTTTTTT.

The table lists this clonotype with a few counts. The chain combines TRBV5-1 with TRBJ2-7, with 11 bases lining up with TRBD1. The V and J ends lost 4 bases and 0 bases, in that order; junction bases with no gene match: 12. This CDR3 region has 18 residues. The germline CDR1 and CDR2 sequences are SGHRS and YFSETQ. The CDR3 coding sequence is TGCGCCAGCAGCAGGGGACAGGGGGGCGCTGGGTACTCCTACGAGCAGTACTTC. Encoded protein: CASSRGQGGAGYSYEQYF.

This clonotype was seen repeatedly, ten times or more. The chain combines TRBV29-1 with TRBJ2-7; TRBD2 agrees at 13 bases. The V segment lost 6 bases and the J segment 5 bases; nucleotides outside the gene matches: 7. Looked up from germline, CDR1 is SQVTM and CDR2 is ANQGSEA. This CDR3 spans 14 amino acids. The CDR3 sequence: CSVLTSGRAHEQYF. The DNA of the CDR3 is TGCAGCGTCCTAACTAGCGGGAGGGCCCACGAGCAGTACTTC.

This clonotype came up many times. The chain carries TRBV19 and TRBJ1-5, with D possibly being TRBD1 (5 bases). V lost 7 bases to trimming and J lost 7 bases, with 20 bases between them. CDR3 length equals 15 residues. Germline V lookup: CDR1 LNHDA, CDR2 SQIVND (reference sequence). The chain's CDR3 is CASNSLDSDWQPQHF. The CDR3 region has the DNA TGTGCCAGTAACTCACTCGACAGCGACTGGCAGCCCCAGCATTTT.

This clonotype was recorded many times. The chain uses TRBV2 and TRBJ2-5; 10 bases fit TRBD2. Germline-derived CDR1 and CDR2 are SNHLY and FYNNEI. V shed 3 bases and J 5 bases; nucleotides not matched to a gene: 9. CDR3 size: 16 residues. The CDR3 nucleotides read TGTGCCAGCAGTGAGAGGCTAGCGGGAGTGAGGGAGACCCAGTACTTC. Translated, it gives CASSERLAGVRETQYF.

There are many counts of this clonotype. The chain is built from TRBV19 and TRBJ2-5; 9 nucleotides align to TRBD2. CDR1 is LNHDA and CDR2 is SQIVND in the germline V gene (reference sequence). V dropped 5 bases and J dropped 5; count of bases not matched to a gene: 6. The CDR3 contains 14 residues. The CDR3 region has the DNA TGTGCCAGTAGTCCGGGGACTAGCAGGGAGACCCAGTACTTC. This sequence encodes CASSPGTSRETQYF.

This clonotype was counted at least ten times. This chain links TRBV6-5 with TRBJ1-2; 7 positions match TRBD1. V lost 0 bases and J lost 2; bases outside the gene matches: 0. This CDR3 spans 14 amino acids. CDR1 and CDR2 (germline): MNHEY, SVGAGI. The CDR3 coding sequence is TGTGCCAGCAGTTACTCGGGACAGAACTATGGCTACACCTTC. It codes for CASSYSGQNYGYTF.

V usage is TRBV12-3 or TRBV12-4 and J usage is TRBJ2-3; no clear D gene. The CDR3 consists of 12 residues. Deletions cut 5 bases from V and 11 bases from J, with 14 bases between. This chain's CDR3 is CASSRPNGRQYF. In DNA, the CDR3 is TGTGCCAGCAGTCGCCCAAACGGACGGCAGTATTTT.

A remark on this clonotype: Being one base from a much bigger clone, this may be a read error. As DNA, the CDR3 is TGTGCCCGGAAAACCTTCGACGAGCAGTACTTC. Translation: CARKTFDEQYF. V gene TRBV30 combines with J gene TRBJ2-7; D is ambiguous. This CDR3 has 11 amino acids. Germline CDR1 is GTSNPN and CDR2 is SVGIG (reference sequence). The V end lost 8 bases, the J end lost 5 bases, and 13 bases lay between the germline ends.

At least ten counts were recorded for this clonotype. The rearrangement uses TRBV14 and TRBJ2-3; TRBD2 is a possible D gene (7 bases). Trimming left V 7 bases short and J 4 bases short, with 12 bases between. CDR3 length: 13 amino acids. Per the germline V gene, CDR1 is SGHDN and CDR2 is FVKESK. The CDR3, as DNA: TGTGCCAGCAAACAGGGAGGGGCAGATACGCAGTATTTT. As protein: CASKQGGADTQYF.

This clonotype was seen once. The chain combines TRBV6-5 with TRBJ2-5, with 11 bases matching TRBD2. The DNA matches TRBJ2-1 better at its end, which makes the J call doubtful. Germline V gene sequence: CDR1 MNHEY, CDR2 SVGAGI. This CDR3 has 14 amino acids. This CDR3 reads CASSSPTSGIEQFF. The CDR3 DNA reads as TGTGCCAGCAGTTCTCCGACTAGCGGGATTGAGCAGTTCTTC.

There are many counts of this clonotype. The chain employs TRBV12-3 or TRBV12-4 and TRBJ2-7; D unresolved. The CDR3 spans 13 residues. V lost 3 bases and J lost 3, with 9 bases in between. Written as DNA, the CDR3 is TGTGCCAGCAGTTTGACTTCTATCTACGAGCAGTACTTC. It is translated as CASSLTSIYEQYF.

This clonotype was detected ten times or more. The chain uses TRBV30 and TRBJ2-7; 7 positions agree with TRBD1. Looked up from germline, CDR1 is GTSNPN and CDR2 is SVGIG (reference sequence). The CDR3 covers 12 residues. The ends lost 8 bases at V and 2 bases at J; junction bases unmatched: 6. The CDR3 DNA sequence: TGTGCCGGATGGGACAGCCCCTACGAGCAGTACTTC. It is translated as CAGWDSPYEQYF.

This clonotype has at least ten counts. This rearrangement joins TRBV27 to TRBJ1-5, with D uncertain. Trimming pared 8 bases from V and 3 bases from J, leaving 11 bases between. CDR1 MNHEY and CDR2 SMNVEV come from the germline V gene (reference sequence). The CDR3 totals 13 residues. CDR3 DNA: TGTGCCAGCTCCAGTTTTAACAATCAGCCCCAGCATTTT. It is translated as CASSSFNNQPQHF.

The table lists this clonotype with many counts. The CDR3 bases are TGTGCCAGCAGCTATACAGGGTTGAACACTGAAGCTTTCTTT. Amino acid sequence: CASSYTGLNTEAFF. V and J are TRBV27 and TRBJ1-1; maybe TRBD1 (6 bases). There are 14 residues in the CDR3. Germline CDR1 MNHEY, CDR2 SMNVEV (reference sequence). Trimming pared 6 bases from V and 0 bases from J, leaving 11 bases between.

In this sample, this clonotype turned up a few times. The CDR3 protein is CASSYGRDGMNTEAFF. CDR3 in DNA: TGTGCCAGCAGTTACGGGCGGGATGGGATGAACACTGAAGCTTTCTTT. The chain has TRBV6-5 and TRBJ1-1; D is unresolved. Germline V CDR1 and CDR2: MNHEY, SVGAGI. CDR3 length: 16 residues. Trimming removed 2 bases from V and 0 bases from J, with 13 bases in between.

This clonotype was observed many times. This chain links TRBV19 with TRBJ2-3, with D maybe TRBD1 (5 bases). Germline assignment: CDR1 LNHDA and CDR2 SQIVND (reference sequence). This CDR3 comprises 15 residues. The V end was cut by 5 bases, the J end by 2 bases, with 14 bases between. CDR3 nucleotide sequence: TGTGCCAGTAGTCCTTGGACATCTCTCACAGATACGCAGTATTTT. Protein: CASSPWTSLTDTQYF.

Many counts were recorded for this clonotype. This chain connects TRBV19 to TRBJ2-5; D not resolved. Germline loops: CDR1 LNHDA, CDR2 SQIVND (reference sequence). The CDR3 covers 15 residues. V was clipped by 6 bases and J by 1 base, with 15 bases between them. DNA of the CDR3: TGTGCCAGTAGCATCGGCTCCTTGAGCCAAGAGACCCAGTACTTC. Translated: CASSIGSLSQETQYF.

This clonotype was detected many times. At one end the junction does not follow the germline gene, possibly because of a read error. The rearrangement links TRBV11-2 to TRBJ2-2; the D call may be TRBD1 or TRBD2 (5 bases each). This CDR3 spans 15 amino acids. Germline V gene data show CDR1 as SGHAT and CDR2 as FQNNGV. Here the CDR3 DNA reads TGTGCCAGCAGCTTAGGATACCGGGGCACCGGGGAGCTGTCTTTT. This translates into CASSLGYRGTGELSF.

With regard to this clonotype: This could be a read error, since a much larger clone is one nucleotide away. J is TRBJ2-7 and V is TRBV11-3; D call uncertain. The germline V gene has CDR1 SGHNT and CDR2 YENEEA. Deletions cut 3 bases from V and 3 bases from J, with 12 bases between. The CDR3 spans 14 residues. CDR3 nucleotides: TGTGCCAGCAGCTTTAAGGGAAGCTACTACGAGCAGTACTTC. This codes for CASSFKGSYYEQYF. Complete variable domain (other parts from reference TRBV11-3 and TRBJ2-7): EAGVVQSPRYKIIEKKQPVAFWCNPISGHNTLYWYLQNLGQGPELLIRYENEEAVDDSQLPKDRFSAERLKGVDSTLKIQPAELGDSAVYLCASSFKGSYYEQYFGPGTRLTVT.